The present TCR beta chain was sequenced within a study of beta chain features in type 1 diabetes. Whole-study results and caveats: For patients, the naive, central memory and Treg TCRB repertoires appeared more alike than for healthy donors. More deletions and fewer insertions at VDJ junctions were seen in type 1 diabetes patients. People with Type 1 diabetes carried modestly yet significantly shorter TCRB CDR3s in all four CD4+ subsets.

Trimming took 1 base from V and 7 from J, leaving 4 bases between them. The CDR3 is 11 amino acids. CDR1 is SGHDN, CDR2 FVKESK, per germline. This clone was seen a handful of times. Its cognate antigen is unknown. Expressed TCRB transcripts were sequenced because the entire RNA isolate underwent reverse transcription. About 3.57 million reads, on average, came from each naive, central memory and regulatory T cell sample. Assay used: immunoSEQ multiplex PCR; TCRdb lists only in-frame clones, some missing. This table holds hundreds of thousands of clones, more than 12% found once. This receptor was taken from a man younger than 35 with type 1 diabetes. Sequenced: naive CD4+ T cells from blood. The V and J genes are TRBV14 and TRBJ2-5; D is uncertain. Written as DNA, the CDR3 is TGTGCCAGCAGCCAAGTTCGGACCCAGTACTTC. Amino acid sequence: CASSQVRTQYF. Together with reference TRBV14 and TRBJ2-5, the CDR3 gives the full variable domain: EAGVTQFPSHSVIEKGQTVTLRCDPISGHDNLYWYRRVMGKEIKFLLHFVKESKQDESGMPNNRFLAERTGGTYSTLKVQPAELEDSGVYFCASSQVRTQYFGPGTRLLVL.